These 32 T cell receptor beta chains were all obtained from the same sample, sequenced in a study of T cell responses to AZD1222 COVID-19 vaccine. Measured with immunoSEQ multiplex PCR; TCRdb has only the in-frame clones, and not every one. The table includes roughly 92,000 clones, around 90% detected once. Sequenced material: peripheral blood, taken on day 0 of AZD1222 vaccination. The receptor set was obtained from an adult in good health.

CDR3 sequence (DNA): TGTGCCAGCAGCCCCTCTGAATCTGGGGCCAACGTCCTGACTTTC. It is translated as CASSPSESGANVLTF. The chain carries TRBV16 and TRBJ2-6; D unclear. Per the germline V gene, CDR1 is KGHSY and CDR2 is FQNENV. Between the trimmed V and J ends, which lost 4 bases and 1 base, there was a span of 8 bases. The CDR3 runs 15 residues.

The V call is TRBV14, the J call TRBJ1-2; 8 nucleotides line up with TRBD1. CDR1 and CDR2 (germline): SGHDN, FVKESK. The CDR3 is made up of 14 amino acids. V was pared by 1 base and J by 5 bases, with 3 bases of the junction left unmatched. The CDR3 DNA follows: TGTGCCAGCAGCCAAGCTTACAGGGGGTATGGCTACACCTTC. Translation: CASSQAYRGYGYTF.

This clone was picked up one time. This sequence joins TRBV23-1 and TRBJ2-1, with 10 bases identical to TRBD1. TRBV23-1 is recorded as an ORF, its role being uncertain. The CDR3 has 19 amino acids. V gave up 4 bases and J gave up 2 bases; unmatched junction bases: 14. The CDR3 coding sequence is TGCGCCAGCAGTCGTGGGACCGACAGGGGGCCAGGTCCCTACAATGAGCAGTTCTTC. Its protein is CASSRGTDRGPGPYNEQFF.

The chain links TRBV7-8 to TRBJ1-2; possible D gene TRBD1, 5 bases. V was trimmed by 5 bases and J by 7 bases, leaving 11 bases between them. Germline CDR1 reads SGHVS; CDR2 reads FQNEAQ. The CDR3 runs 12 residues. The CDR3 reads CASSLIGAGYTF. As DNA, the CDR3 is TGTGCCAGCAGCCTTATTGGGGCTGGCTACACCTTC.

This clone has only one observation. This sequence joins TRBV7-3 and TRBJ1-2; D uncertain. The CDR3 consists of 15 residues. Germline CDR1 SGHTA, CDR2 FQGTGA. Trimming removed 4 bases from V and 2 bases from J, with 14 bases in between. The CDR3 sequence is CASSSTGLGNYGYTF. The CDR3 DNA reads TGTGCCAGCAGCTCCACCGGCCTGGGGAACTATGGCTACACCTTC. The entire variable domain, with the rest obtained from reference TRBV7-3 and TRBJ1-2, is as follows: GAGVSQTPSNKVTEKGKYVELRCDPISGHTALYWYRQSLGQGPEFLIYFQGTGAADDSGLPNDRFFAVRPEGSVSTLKIQRTERGDSAVYLCASSSTGLGNYGYTFGSGTRLTVV.

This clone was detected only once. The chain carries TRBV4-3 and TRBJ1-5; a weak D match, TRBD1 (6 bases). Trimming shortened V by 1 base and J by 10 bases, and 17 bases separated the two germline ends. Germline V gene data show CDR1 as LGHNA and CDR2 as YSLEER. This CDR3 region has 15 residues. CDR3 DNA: TGCGCCAGCAGCCAAGTAGTTGGGGGCCCGCAACCCCAGCATTTT. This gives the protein CASSQVVGGPQPQHF.

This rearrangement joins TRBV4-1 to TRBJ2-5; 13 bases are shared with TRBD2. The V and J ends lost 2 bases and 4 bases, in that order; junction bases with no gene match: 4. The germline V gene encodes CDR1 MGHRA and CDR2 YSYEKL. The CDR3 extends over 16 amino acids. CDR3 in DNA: TGCGCCAGCAGCCAAACGGGACTAGCGGGGAGAGAGACCCAGTACTTC. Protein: CASSQTGLAGRETQYF.

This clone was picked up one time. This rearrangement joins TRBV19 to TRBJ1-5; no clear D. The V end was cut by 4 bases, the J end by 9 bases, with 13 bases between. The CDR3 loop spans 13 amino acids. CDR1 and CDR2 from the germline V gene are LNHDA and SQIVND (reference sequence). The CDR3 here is CASSKGTWGPQHF. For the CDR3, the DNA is TGTGCCAGTAGTAAGGGCACCTGGGGGCCCCAGCATTTT.

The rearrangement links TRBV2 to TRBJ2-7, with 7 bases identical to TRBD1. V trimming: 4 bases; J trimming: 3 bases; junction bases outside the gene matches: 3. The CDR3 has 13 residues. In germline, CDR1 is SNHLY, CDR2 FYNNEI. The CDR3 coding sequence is TGTGCCAGCAGTGGGGACAGCATCTACGAGCAGTACTTC. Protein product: CASSGDSIYEQYF.

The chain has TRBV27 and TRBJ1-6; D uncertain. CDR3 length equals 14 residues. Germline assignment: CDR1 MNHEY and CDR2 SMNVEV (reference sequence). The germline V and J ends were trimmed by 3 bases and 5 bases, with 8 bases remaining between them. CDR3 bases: TGTGCCAGCAGTTTCAAGGCCGATAATTCACCCCTCCACTTT. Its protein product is CASSFKADNSPLHF.

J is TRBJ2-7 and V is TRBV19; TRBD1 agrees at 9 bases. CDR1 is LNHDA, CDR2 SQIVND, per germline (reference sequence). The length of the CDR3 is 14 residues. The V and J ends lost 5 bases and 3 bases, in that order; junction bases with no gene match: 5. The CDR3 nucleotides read TGTGCCAGTAGTTGGAGGGACAGGGACTACGAGCAGTACTTC. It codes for CASSWRDRDYEQYF.

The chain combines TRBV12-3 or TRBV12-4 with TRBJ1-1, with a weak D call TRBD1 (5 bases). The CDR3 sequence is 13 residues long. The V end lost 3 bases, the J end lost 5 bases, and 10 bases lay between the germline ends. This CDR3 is CASSFGGGTEAFF. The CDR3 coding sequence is TGTGCCAGCAGTTTTGGGGGAGGGACTGAAGCTTTCTTT.

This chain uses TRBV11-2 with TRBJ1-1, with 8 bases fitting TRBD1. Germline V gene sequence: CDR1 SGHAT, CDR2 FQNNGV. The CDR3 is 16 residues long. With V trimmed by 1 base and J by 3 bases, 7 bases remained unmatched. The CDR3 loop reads CASSLGDRGPDTEAFF. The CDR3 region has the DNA TGTGCCAGCAGCTTAGGAGACAGGGGCCCGGACACTGAAGCTTTCTTT.

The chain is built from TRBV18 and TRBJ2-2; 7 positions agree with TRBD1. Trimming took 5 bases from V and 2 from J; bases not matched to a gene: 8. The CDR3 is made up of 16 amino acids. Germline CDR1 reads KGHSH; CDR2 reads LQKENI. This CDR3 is CASSSYRGPNTGELFF. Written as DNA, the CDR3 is TGTGCCAGCTCATCATACAGGGGCCCCAACACCGGGGAGCTGTTTTTT. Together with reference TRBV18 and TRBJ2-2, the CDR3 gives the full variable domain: NAGVMQNPRHLVRRRGQEARLRCSPMKGHSHVYWYRQLPEEGLKFMVYLQKENIIDESGMPKERFSAEFPKEGPSILRIQQVVRGDSAAYFCASSSYRGPNTGELFFGEGSRLTVL.

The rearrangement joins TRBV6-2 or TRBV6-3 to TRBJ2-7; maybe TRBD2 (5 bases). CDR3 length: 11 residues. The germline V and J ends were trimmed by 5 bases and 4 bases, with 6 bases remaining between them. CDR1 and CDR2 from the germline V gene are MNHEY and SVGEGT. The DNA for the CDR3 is TGTGCCAGCAGTGAGGGATACGAGCAGTACTTC. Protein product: CASSEGYEQYF.

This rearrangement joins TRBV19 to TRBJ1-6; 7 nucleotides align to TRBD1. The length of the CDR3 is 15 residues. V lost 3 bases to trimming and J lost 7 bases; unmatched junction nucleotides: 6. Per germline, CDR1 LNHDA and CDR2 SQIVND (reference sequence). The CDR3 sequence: CASSMIWDSNSPLHF. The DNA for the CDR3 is TGTGCCAGTAGTATGATTTGGGACAGCAATTCACCCCTCCACTTT.

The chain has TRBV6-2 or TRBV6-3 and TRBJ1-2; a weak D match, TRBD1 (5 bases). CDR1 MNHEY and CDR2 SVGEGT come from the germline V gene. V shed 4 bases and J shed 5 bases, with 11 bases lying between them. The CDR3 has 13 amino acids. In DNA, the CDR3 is TGTGCCAGCAGTTCGACAGACACTTATGGCTACACCTTC. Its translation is CASSSTDTYGYTF.

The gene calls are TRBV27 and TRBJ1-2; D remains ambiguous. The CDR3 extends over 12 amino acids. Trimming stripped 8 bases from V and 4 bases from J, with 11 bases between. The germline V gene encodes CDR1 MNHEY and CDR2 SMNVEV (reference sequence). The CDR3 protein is CASRAGSYGYTF. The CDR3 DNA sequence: TGTGCCAGCCGGGCGGGGAGCTATGGCTACACCTTC.

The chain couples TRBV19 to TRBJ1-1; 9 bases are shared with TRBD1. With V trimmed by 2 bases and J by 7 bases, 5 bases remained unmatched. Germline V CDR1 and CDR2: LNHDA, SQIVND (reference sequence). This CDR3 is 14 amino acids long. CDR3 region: CASSIPGQGLEAFF. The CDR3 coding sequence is TGTGCCAGTAGTATACCCGGACAGGGGCTTGAAGCTTTCTTT.

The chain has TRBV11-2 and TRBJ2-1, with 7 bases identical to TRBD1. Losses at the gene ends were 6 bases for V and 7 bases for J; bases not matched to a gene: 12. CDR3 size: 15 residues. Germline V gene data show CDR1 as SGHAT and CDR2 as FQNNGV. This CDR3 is CASSTLGTVTNEQFF. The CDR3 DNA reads TGTGCCAGCAGTACTCTTGGGACAGTGACGAATGAGCAGTTCTTC.

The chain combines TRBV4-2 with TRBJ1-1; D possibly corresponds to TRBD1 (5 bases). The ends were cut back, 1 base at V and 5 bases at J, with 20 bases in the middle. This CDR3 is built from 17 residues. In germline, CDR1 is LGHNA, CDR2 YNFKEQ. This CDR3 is CASSQVPLEGRWTEAFF. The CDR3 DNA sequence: TGTGCCAGCAGCCAAGTCCCCCTGGAGGGGAGGTGGACTGAAGCTTTCTTT.

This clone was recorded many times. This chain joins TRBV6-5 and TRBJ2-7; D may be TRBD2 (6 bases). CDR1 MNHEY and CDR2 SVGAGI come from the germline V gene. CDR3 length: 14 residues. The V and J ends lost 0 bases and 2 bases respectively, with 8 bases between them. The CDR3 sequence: CASSYSRGTYEQYF. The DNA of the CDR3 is TGTGCCAGCAGTTACTCTCGGGGGACCTACGAGCAGTACTTC.

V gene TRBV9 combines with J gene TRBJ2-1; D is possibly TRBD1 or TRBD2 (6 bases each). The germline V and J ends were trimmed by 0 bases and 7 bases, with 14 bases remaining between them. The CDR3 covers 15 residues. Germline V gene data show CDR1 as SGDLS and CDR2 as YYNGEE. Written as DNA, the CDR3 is TGTGCCAGCAGCGTAGAGGGGGGCCCGGGGAATGAGCAGTTCTTC. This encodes CASSVEGGPGNEQFF. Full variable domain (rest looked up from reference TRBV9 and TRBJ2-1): DSGVTQTPKHLITATGQRVTLRCSPRSGDLSVYWYQQSLDQGLQFLIQYYNGEERAKGNILERFSAQQFPDLHSELNLSSLELGDSALYFCASSVEGGPGNEQFFGPGTRLTVL.

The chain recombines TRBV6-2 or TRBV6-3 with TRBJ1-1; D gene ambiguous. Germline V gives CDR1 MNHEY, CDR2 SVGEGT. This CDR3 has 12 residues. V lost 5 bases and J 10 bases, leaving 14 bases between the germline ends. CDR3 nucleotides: TGTGCCAGCAGTCAGGCCCTTCCGGGAGCTTTCTTT. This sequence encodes CASSQALPGAFF.

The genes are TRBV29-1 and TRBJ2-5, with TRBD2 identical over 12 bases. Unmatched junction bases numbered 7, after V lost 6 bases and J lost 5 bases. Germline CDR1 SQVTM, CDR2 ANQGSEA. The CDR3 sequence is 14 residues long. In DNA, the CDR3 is TGCAGCGTCGCTACTAGCGGGGGGCGGGAGACCCAGTACTTC. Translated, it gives CSVATSGGRETQYF.

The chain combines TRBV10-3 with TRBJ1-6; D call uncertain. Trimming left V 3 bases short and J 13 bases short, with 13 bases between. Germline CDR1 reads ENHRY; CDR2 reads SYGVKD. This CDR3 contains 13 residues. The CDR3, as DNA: TGTGCCATCAGTGAAGGACCGTCCGTCCCCCTCCACTTT. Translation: CAISEGPSVPLHF.

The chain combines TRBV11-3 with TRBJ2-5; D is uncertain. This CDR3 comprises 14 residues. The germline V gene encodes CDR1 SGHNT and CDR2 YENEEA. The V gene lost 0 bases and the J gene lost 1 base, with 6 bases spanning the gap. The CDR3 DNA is TGTGCCAGCAGCTTAGACAGGATCCAAGAGACCCAGTACTTC. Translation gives CASSLDRIQETQYF.

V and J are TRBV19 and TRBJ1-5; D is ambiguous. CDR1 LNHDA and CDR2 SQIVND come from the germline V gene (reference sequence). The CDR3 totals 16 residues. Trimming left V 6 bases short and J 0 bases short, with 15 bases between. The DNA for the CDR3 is TGTGCCAGTAGCAACCAGCCTGGGCCTAGCAATCAGCCCCAGCATTTT. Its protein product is CASSNQPGPSNQPQHF.

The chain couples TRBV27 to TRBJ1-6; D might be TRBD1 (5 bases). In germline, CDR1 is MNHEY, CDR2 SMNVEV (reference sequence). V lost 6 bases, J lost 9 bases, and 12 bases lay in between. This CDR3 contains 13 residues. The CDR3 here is CASRISGGSPLHF. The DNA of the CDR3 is TGTGCCAGCAGGATTAGTGGGGGTTCACCCCTCCACTTT.

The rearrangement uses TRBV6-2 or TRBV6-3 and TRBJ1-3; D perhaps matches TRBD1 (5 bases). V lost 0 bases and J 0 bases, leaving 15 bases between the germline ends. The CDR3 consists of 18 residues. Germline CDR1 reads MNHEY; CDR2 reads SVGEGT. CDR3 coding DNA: TGTGCCAGCAGTTACTCGAGTACGGGACTTTACTCTGGAAACACCATATATTTT. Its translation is CASSYSSTGLYSGNTIYF.

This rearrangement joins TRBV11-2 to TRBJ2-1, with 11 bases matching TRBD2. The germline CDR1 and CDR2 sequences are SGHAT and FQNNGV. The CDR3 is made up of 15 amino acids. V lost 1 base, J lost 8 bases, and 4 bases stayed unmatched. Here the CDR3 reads CASSLVAGGPYEQFF. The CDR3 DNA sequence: TGTGCCAGCAGCTTAGTAGCGGGGGGGCCCTATGAGCAGTTCTTC.

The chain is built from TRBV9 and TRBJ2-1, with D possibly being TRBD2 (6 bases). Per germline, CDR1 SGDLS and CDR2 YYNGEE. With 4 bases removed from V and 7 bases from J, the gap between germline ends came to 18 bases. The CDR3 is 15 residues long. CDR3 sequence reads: CASSTYPGVGNEQFF. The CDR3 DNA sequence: TGTGCCAGCAGCACCTACCCGGGGGTTGGAAATGAGCAGTTCTTC. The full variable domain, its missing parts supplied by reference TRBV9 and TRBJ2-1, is DSGVTQTPKHLITATGQRVTLRCSPRSGDLSVYWYQQSLDQGLQFLIQYYNGEERAKGNILERFSAQQFPDLHSELNLSSLELGDSALYFCASSTYPGVGNEQFFGPGTRLTVL.